The 24 T cell receptor beta chains below were found in one sample sequenced in a study of cytomegalovirus exposure and HLA in healthy donors. It was with 60 Vbeta and 13 Jbeta primers that the PCR ran. Measured with immunoSEQ multiplex PCR; TCRdb has only the in-frame clones, and not every one. The table records some 270,000 clones, 75% to 85% of them present only once. The sample consisted of PBMCs. The receptors originated from a girl aged 2-10 years in good health and CMV-seronegative.

The chain has TRBV10-3 and TRBJ2-7; TRBD1 agrees at 8 bases. Looked up from germline, CDR1 is ENHRY and CDR2 is SYGVKD. With 6 bases clipped from V and 5 bases from J, the junction kept 12 bases outside the gene matches. The CDR3 consists of 15 residues. This CDR3 reads CAISGRRDRLNEQYF. The CDR3 DNA follows: TGTGCCATCAGCGGCCGCCGGGACAGGCTGAACGAGCAGTACTTC.

The chain has TRBV7-8 and TRBJ1-2; D is unresolved. V was pared by 1 base and J by 4 bases, with 10 bases between. Germline V gives CDR1 SGHVS, CDR2 FQNEAQ. The CDR3 has 14 amino acids. CDR3 bases: TGTGCCAGCAGCTTAGGCTCCGCCAGCTATGGCTACACCTTC. Amino acid sequence: CASSLGSASYGYTF.

The chain employs TRBV29-1 and TRBJ2-1; TRBD2 matches 7 bases. The germline CDR1 and CDR2 sequences are SQVTM and ANQGSEA. The V and J ends lost 5 bases and 10 bases, in that order; junction bases with no gene match: 14. This CDR3 spans 14 amino acids. Here the CDR3 reads CSVSTQTSPREQFF. Written as DNA, the CDR3 is TGCAGCGTTTCAACTCAGACTAGCCCGAGGGAGCAGTTCTTC.

The chain carries TRBV7-3 and TRBJ1-5, with a weak D call TRBD1 (5 bases). With 3 bases removed from V and 2 bases from J, the gap between germline ends came to 17 bases. The length of the CDR3 is 17 residues. Germline V CDR1 and CDR2: SGHTA, FQGTGA. DNA for the CDR3: TGTGCCAGCAGCTTGGGGGTCTGGGGGGAAGGCAATCAGCCCCAGCATTTT. Amino acid sequence: CASSLGVWGEGNQPQHF.

This chain links TRBV28 with TRBJ1-1; D call uncertain. The CDR3 has 14 residues. Germline values: CDR1 MDHEN, CDR2 SYDVKM. The V end lost 5 bases, the J end lost 10 bases, and 20 bases lay between the germline ends. The DNA for the CDR3 is TGTGCCAGCAGTCAACCCGGTGAGGGCTTGGTAGCTTTCTTT. Protein: CASSQPGEGLVAFF.

V gene TRBV2 combines with J gene TRBJ1-2; 9 bases align to TRBD1. CDR1 is SNHLY and CDR2 is FYNNEI in the germline V gene. V was pared by 6 bases and J by 5 bases, with 10 bases of the junction left unmatched. This CDR3 comprises 15 residues. This CDR3 is CASRTGTGILYGYTF. The CDR3 DNA reads as TGTGCCAGCAGGACCGGGACAGGGATATTATATGGCTACACCTTC.

The V gene is TRBV6-5, the J gene TRBJ2-7, with D possibly being TRBD2 (6 bases). Trimming shortened V by 6 bases and J by 6 bases, and 9 bases separated the two germline ends. Germline CDR1 reads MNHEY; CDR2 reads SVGAGI. The CDR3 has 11 residues. The CDR3 sequence is CASRLGGEQYF. Here the CDR3 DNA reads TGTGCCAGCAGGTTGGGGGGCGAGCAGTACTTC.

This clone was seen a handful of times. The V and J genes are TRBV6-6 and TRBJ1-2; D call uncertain. Trimming stripped 0 bases from V and 6 bases from J, with 11 bases between. The CDR3 runs to 14 residues. The germline V gene encodes CDR1 MNHNY and CDR2 SVGAGI (reference sequence). In nucleotides, the CDR3 is TGTGCCAGCAGTTACTCATCAGGATCGGATGGCTACACCTTC. This translates into CASSYSSGSDGYTF.

V and J are TRBV5-1 and TRBJ2-7; D not certain. Germline values: CDR1 SGHRS, CDR2 YFSETQ. This CDR3 spans 13 amino acids. V dropped 0 bases and J dropped 3 bases, with 7 bases sitting between them. The CDR3 spells CASSLDTLYEQYF. DNA of the CDR3: TGCGCCAGCAGCTTGGACACCCTCTACGAGCAGTACTTC.

This chain joins TRBV5-4 and TRBJ2-2, with TRBD2 as a possible D gene (5 bases). Germline loops: CDR1 SGHNT, CDR2 YYREEE (reference sequence). The CDR3 has 16 amino acids. V lost 3 bases to trimming and J lost 6 bases, with 18 bases between them. CDR3 residues: CASSSRDSVSSGELFF. The CDR3 coding sequence is TGTGCCAGCAGCTCCCGGGATAGCGTAAGCTCCGGGGAGCTGTTTTTT.

The V gene is TRBV5-5, the J gene TRBJ1-2; TRBD1 is a possible D gene (5 bases). V was pared by 2 bases and J by 7 bases, with 18 bases between. This CDR3 has 15 residues. Germline-derived CDR1 and CDR2 are SGHKS and YYEKEE (reference sequence). CDR3 DNA sequence: TGTGCCAGCAGCTTAGGCTGGGCAGGGCGGAGTGGCTACACCTTC. Translating gives CASSLGWAGRSGYTF.

V usage is TRBV2 and J usage is TRBJ2-1; TRBD2 agrees at 11 bases. This CDR3 contains 16 residues. The V gene end was trimmed by 6 bases and the J gene end by 2 bases; junction bases not matched to a gene: 6. Looked up from germline, CDR1 is SNHLY and CDR2 is FYNNEI. The CDR3 loop reads CASSRSGRAPYNEQFF. The CDR3 DNA reads TGTGCCAGCAGCCGTAGCGGGAGGGCCCCCTACAATGAGCAGTTCTTC.

In its sample, this clone was seen once. The rearrangement uses TRBV7-9 and TRBJ1-2; maybe TRBD1 (5 bases). The CDR3 sequence is 15 residues long. Germline V CDR1 and CDR2: SEHNR, FQNEAQ (reference sequence). V was cut by 2 bases and J by 4 bases, with 14 bases left in between. Written as DNA, the CDR3 is TGTGCCAGCAGCTTATCGATCAGGGAACCCTATGGCTACACCTTC. It specifies CASSLSIREPYGYTF.

The J gene is TRBJ2-2, the V gene TRBV5-1, with unresolved D. The length of the CDR3 is 13 residues. The germline gives CDR1 SGHRS, CDR2 YFSETQ. The V end lost 4 bases, the J end lost 6 bases, and 10 bases lay between the germline ends. In DNA form, the CDR3 reads TGCGCCAGCAGCCCCGAGCTTTCCGGGGAGCTGTTTTTT. Amino acid sequence: CASSPELSGELFF.

The chain combines TRBV7-6 with TRBJ2-2, with 7 positions matching TRBD2. V lost 2 bases and J lost 0; bases outside the gene matches: 6. This CDR3 is built from 17 residues. Per the germline V gene, CDR1 is SGHVS and CDR2 is FNYEAQ. The CDR3 protein is CASSLTRAGPNTGELFF. CDR3 nucleotides: TGTGCCAGCAGCTTAACTCGAGCGGGGCCGAACACCGGGGAGCTGTTTTTT. The complete variable domain, with remaining parts taken from reference TRBV7-6 and TRBJ2-2, reads GAGVSQSPRYKVTKRGQDVALRCDPISGHVSLYWYRQALGQGPEFLTYFNYEAQQDKSGLPNDRFSAERPEGSISTLTIQRTEQRDSAMYRCASSLTRAGPNTGELFFGEGSRLTVL.

This chain joins TRBV15 and TRBJ2-7, with TRBD1 identical over 9 bases. Germline V CDR1 and CDR2: LNHNV, YYDKDF (reference sequence). The CDR3 is 16 residues long. V gave up 5 bases and J gave up 4 bases; unmatched junction bases: 12. The CDR3 loop reads CATSGRLGQGRYEQYF. The CDR3 DNA follows: TGTGCCACCAGCGGGCGCTTAGGACAGGGGAGATACGAGCAGTACTTC.

The chain recombines TRBV6-5 with TRBJ2-7; 8 nucleotides match TRBD1. Germline V gives CDR1 MNHEY, CDR2 SVGAGI. This CDR3 region has 14 residues. V shed 6 bases and J 5 bases; nucleotides not matched to a gene: 9. The DNA of the CDR3 is TGTGCCAGCAGCAGAAGCAGGGGGCTGGACGAGCAGTACTTC. Its translation: CASSRSRGLDEQYF.

The chain couples TRBV5-1 to TRBJ2-5, with 8 bases lining up with TRBD2. The length of the CDR3 is 16 residues. Germline CDR1 and CDR2: SGHRS and YFSETQ. The trim removed 1 base at V and 1 base at J, leaving 6 bases unmatched. CDR3 DNA sequence: TGCGCCAGCAGCTTGTTTACTAGCGGCCGCCAAGAGACCCAGTACTTC. Translated: CASSLFTSGRQETQYF. Complete variable domain (other parts from reference TRBV5-1 and TRBJ2-5): KAGVTQTPRYLIKTRGQQVTLSCSPISGHRSVSWYQQTPGQGLQFLFEYFSETQRNKGNFPGRFSGRQFSNSRSEMNVSTLELGDSALYLCASSLFTSGRQETQYFGPGTRLLVL.

J is TRBJ1-5 and V is TRBV4-1; 7 bases are shared with TRBD1. The CDR3 runs 18 residues. Trimming removed 0 bases from V and 0 bases from J; junction bases left unmatched: 8. Germline V CDR1 and CDR2: MGHRA, YSYEKL. CDR3 sequence (DNA): TGCGCCAGCAGCCAAGAGACAGGGCTAATGGATAGCAATCAGCCCCAGCATTTT. Encoded protein: CASSQETGLMDSNQPQHF.

The chain has TRBV11-2 and TRBJ2-1, with a tentative D call TRBD2 (6 bases). The V end lost 4 bases, the J end lost 1 base, and 14 bases lay between the germline ends. This CDR3 is 16 amino acids long. Germline CDR1 is SGHAT and CDR2 is FQNNGV. CDR3 sequence (DNA): TGTGCCAGCAGCTCCCCCCGGAGGGAGTCCTACAATGAGCAGTTCTTC. It is translated as CASSSPRRESYNEQFF.

The chain recombines TRBV18 with TRBJ2-7; 8 bases match TRBD1. This CDR3 has 17 amino acids. Germline V gives CDR1 KGHSH, CDR2 LQKENI. V lost 3 bases, J lost 5 bases, and 15 bases stayed unmatched. CDR3 sequence reads: CASSPPGTGGFSHEQYF. CDR3 nucleotide sequence: TGTGCCAGCTCACCCCCCGGGACAGGAGGTTTTAGCCACGAGCAGTACTTC.

The table lists this clone with a few counts. This chain connects TRBV2 to TRBJ2-2, with TRBD2 as a possible D gene (5 bases). Trimming took 4 bases from V and 7 from J, leaving 13 bases between them. There are 14 residues in the CDR3. The germline V gene has CDR1 SNHLY and CDR2 FYNNEI. The CDR3 nucleotides read TGTGCCAGCAGTGTAAGAGGGTCCGGCGGGGAGCTGTTTTTT. It encodes CASSVRGSGGELFF.

The rearrangement joins TRBV6-6 to TRBJ2-5, with 7 bases lining up with TRBD1. Germline assignment: CDR1 MNHNY and CDR2 SVGAGI (reference sequence). V lost 6 bases, J lost 2 bases, and 9 bases stayed unmatched. This CDR3 is 15 amino acids long. CDR3 amino acids: CASRAAPGQQETQYF. In DNA form, the CDR3 reads TGTGCCAGCAGGGCGGCTCCGGGACAGCAAGAGACCCAGTACTTC.

CDR3 in amino acids: CASSVSAGSYNEQFF. The CDR3 DNA follows: TGTGCCAGCAGCGTATCGGCGGGGTCCTACAATGAGCAGTTCTTC. The gene calls are TRBV9 and TRBJ2-1; possibly TRBD2 for D (6 bases). V was cut by 1 base and J by 1 base, with 9 bases left in between. Germline V gene sequence: CDR1 SGDLS, CDR2 YYNGEE. This CDR3 is built from 15 residues.